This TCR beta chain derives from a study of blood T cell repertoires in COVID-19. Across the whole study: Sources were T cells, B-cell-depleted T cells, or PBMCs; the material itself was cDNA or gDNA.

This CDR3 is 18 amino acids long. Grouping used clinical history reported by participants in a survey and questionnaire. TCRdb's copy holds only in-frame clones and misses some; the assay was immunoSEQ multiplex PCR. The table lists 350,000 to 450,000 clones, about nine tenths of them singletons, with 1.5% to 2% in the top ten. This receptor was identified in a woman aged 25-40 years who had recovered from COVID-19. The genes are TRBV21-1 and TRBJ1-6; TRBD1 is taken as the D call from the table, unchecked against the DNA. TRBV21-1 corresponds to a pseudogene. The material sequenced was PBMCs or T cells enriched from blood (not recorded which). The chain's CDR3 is CASSKAKGSPLIYSPLHF. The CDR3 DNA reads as TGTGCCAGCAGCAAAGCGAAGGGGTCCCCATTAATTTATTCACCCCTCCACTTT.